This TCR beta chain came from a study of cytomegalovirus exposure and HLA in healthy donors. Between the trimmed V and J ends, which lost 5 bases and 7 bases, there was a span of 17 bases. CDR3 length: 14 amino acids. Germline V lookup: CDR1 SQVTM, CDR2 ANQGSEA. In the PCR, 60 Vbeta and 13 Jbeta primers were used. Clones were read by immunoSEQ multiplex PCR, and TCRdb kept only the in-frame ones, dropping some. The sample contains 200,000 or so clones, roughly 80% of which appear only once. This chain joins TRBV29-1 and TRBJ2-2; a weak D match, TRBD1 (7 bases). The TCR was taken from a girl aged 10 to 17 in good health and CMV-seronegative. Sequencing used PBMCs. The DNA for the CDR3 is TGCAGCGTTTCCCGTAGACAGGGAGGCGGGGAGCTGTTTTTT. Translation gives CSVSRRQGGGELFF.